Below, one TCR beta chain is given with its context. The antigen is not known. Some clones are missing from TCRdb's copy, which holds only in-frame ones; the method was immunoSEQ multiplex PCR. The profile shows 100,000 to 120,000 clones, 80% to 95% of them singletons. This entry is derived from a study of siplizumab effects on memory and regulatory T cells. The study, taken as a whole, reports: The study found naive T cells seemingly more diverse than memory cells and seemingly major alloresponse contributors.

The CDR3 loop spans 17 amino acids. V lost 5 bases and J 0 bases, leaving 16 bases between the germline ends. CDR1 and CDR2 (germline): SEHNR, FQNEAQ (reference sequence). This chain joins TRBV7-9 and TRBJ1-4; D might be TRBD1 (5 bases). The specimen sequenced was CD4+ T cells sorted from blood. This TCR derives from a human donor in good health. The CDR3 sequence: CASSPKWGVPTNEKLFF. DNA of the CDR3: TGTGCCAGCAGCCCCAAGTGGGGGGTACCAACTAATGAAAAACTGTTTTTT.